A single sample gave rise to the 13 T cell receptor beta chains below, sequenced in a study of cytomegalovirus exposure and HLA in healthy donors. The PCR used 60 Vbeta and 13 Jbeta primers. The data were produced by immunoSEQ multiplex PCR, yet TCRdb's version contains in-frame clones alone and is incomplete. The sample shows more than 110,000 clones, about 76% of them seen only once. The source material was PBMCs. These receptors were taken from a male donor in good health and CMV-seronegative.

CDR3 region: CASSLDASSYNSPLHF. The CDR3 region has the DNA TGTGCCAGCAGCTTAGACGCGAGCTCCTATAATTCACCCCTCCACTTT. The V call is TRBV7-6, the J call TRBJ1-6; D unclear. The germline CDR1 and CDR2 sequences are SGHVS and FNYEAQ. CDR3 length equals 16 residues. V was clipped by 1 base and J by 0 bases, with 7 bases between them.

V usage is TRBV7-6 and J usage is TRBJ2-5; TRBD1 agrees at 8 bases. Matching the DNA end better, TRBJ2-7 makes the J call doubtful. The CDR3 consists of 16 residues. Germline-derived CDR1 and CDR2 are SGHVS and FNYEAQ. The CDR3 protein is CASSSGQGLLSYEQYF. The CDR3 DNA reads TGTGCCAGCAGCTCCGGACAGGGCCTACTCTCCTACGAGCAGTACTTC.

V usage is TRBV27 and J usage is TRBJ2-7, with TRBD2 identical over 12 bases. Per germline, CDR1 MNHEY and CDR2 SMNVEV (reference sequence). This CDR3 has 15 residues. J lost 2 bases, V lost 5 bases, and 4 bases had no gene match. The CDR3 protein is CASSQTSGGPYEQYF. CDR3 in DNA: TGTGCCAGCAGTCAAACTAGCGGGGGGCCCTACGAGCAGTACTTC.

The V call is TRBV7-2, the J call TRBJ1-2, with D uncertain. The germline gives CDR1 SGHTA, CDR2 FQGNSA. Trimming stripped 3 bases from V and 4 bases from J, with 15 bases between. The CDR3 covers 15 residues. CDR3 in amino acids: CASSLEGARGYGYTF. The CDR3 coding sequence is TGTGCCAGCAGCTTGGAAGGCGCGCGGGGCTATGGCTACACCTTC.

V usage is TRBV6-6 and J usage is TRBJ1-3; no definite D call. V lost 0 bases, J lost 6 bases, and 15 bases lay in between. CDR3 length: 16 amino acids. Germline-derived CDR1 and CDR2 are MNHNY and SVGAGI (reference sequence). The CDR3 coding sequence is TGTGCCAGCAGTTACTCACGACGAGGGATGGAAAACACCATATATTTT. It specifies CASSYSRRGMENTIYF.

The rearrangement links TRBV30 to TRBJ2-1; D gene unclear. Germline V gives CDR1 GTSNPN, CDR2 SVGIG (reference sequence). The CDR3 runs 12 residues. The V end was cut by 4 bases, the J end by 4 bases, with 8 bases between. In nucleotides, the CDR3 is TGTGCCTGGATCTCACTGTACAATGAGCAGTTCTTC. It is translated as CAWISLYNEQFF.

The V and J genes are TRBV5-6 and TRBJ1-2; TRBD1 might be the D (5 bases). The CDR3 covers 13 residues. V lost 6 bases and J lost 6, with 15 bases in between. Germline-derived CDR1 and CDR2 are SGHDT and YYEEEE. The CDR3 bases are TGTGCCAGCAACCTTGGGGGGAAGGATGGCTACACCTTC. Residues: CASNLGGKDGYTF.

The chain combines TRBV7-3 with TRBJ2-3; 10 bases match TRBD1. CDR3 length equals 15 residues. Trimming took 4 bases from V and 3 from J; bases not matched to a gene: 4. Germline V gives CDR1 SGHTA, CDR2 FQGTGA. CDR3 in amino acids: CASSSTGGNTDTQYF. The CDR3 DNA follows: TGTGCCAGCAGCTCGACAGGGGGCAATACAGATACGCAGTATTTT.

This rearrangement joins TRBV6-5 to TRBJ2-5; 8 nucleotides agree with TRBD1. The V and J ends lost 6 bases and 5 bases, in that order; junction bases with no gene match: 11. CDR3 length: 15 residues. In germline, CDR1 is MNHEY, CDR2 SVGAGI. CDR3 DNA: TGTGCCAGCAGCCCCGACAGGGGCCCGGGGGAGACCCAGTACTTC. Amino acid sequence: CASSPDRGPGETQYF.

V usage is TRBV6-4 and J usage is TRBJ1-1; maybe TRBD1 (6 bases). Looked up from germline, CDR1 is MRHNA and CDR2 is SNTAGT. The CDR3 sequence is 16 residues long. V was trimmed by 6 bases and J by 6 bases, leaving 23 bases between them. CDR3 bases: TGTGCCAGCAGCCGGCCGATCGGGGGGCGTAAGGCTGAAGCTTTCTTT. Residues: CASSRPIGGRKAEAFF.

The V call is TRBV19, the J call TRBJ1-3; D possibly corresponds to TRBD1 (6 bases). The germline V and J ends were trimmed by 4 bases and 4 bases, with 14 bases remaining between them. This CDR3 is built from 15 residues. Germline CDR1 and CDR2: LNHDA and SQIVND (reference sequence). Here the CDR3 reads CASSNRQVGGNTIYF. CDR3 nucleotides: TGTGCCAGTAGTAACCGACAGGTGGGCGGAAACACCATATATTTT.

V gene TRBV29-1 combines with J gene TRBJ2-5, with D possibly TRBD2 on 6 matching bases. The DNA end is a closer match to TRBJ2-7, so the J assignment may be wrong. CDR3 length equals 12 residues. The germline gives CDR1 SQVTM, CDR2 ANQGSEA. The CDR3 bases are TGCAGCGTGTCAACGGGGGTATACGAGCAGTACTTC. This codes for CSVSTGVYEQYF.

The genes are TRBV18 and TRBJ2-2; D gene uncertain. V lost 0 bases, J lost 3 bases, and 5 bases lay in between. Germline V gives CDR1 KGHSH, CDR2 LQKENI. The CDR3 has 14 amino acids. CDR3 loop: CASSPPSHTGELFF. DNA for the CDR3: TGTGCCAGCTCACCACCGAGCCACACCGGGGAGCTGTTTTTT. Full variable domain (missing parts from reference TRBV18 and TRBJ2-2): NAGVMQNPRHLVRRRGQEARLRCSPMKGHSHVYWYRQLPEEGLKFMVYLQKENIIDESGMPKERFSAEFPKEGPSILRIQQVVRGDSAAYFCASSPPSHTGELFFGEGSRLTVL.